One sample yielded the 8 T cell receptor beta chains listed below, sequenced in a study of T cells after posttransplantation cyclophosphamide. The data were produced by immunoSEQ multiplex PCR, yet TCRdb's version contains in-frame clones alone and is incomplete. The sample lists some 52,000 clones, 86% occurring once. Sequencing was carried out using PBMCs. Receptors were obtained from a man younger than 40 with a blood cancer, CMV-positive, and with a related stem cell donor.

This chain joins TRBV11-2 and TRBJ2-7, with D possibly matching TRBD2 (6 bases). Trimming took 2 bases from V and 3 from J, leaving 14 bases between them. The CDR3 contains 15 residues. CDR1 is SGHAT and CDR2 is FQNNGV in the germline V gene. CDR3 in DNA: TGTGCCAGCAGCTTAACCCCCGGGAGCCTCTACGAGCAGTACTTC. Amino acids: CASSLTPGSLYEQYF.

The chain carries TRBV23-1 and TRBJ1-1, with D perhaps TRBD1 (6 bases). TRBV23-1 is designated an ORF whose function remains uncertain. This CDR3 region has 17 residues. Trimming took 3 bases from V and 4 from J, leaving 21 bases between them. The CDR3 sequence: CASSQRGEQGWVTEAFF. In DNA, the CDR3 is TGCGCCAGCAGTCAGCGGGGGGAACAGGGATGGGTCACTGAAGCTTTCTTT.

The rearrangement links TRBV29-1 to TRBJ2-1; D is unclear. Germline loops: CDR1 SQVTM, CDR2 ANQGSEA. Trimming stripped 2 bases from V and 4 bases from J, with 9 bases between. The CDR3 totals 13 residues. The CDR3 sequence: CSVEPQVYNEQFF. Written as DNA, the CDR3 is TGCAGCGTTGAACCGCAGGTATACAATGAGCAGTTCTTC.

The chain couples TRBV9 to TRBJ2-7; 7 nucleotides agree with TRBD2. Germline CDR1 reads SGDLS; CDR2 reads YYNGEE. The CDR3 extends over 15 amino acids. J lost 3 bases, V lost 1 base, and 7 bases had no gene match. The CDR3 DNA sequence: TGTGCCAGCAGCGTAAGTCTAGCGGAAGACTACGAGCAGTACTTC. Translating it yields CASSVSLAEDYEQYF.

The chain's CDR3 is CASSDREGHTGELFF. CDR3 nucleotides: TGTGCCAGCAGTGATCGGGAGGGCCACACCGGGGAGCTGTTTTTT. This chain connects TRBV6-1 to TRBJ2-2; 8 positions match TRBD2. Per germline, CDR1 MNHNS and CDR2 SASEGT. The CDR3 spans 15 residues. The V segment lost 3 bases and the J segment 3 bases; nucleotides outside the gene matches: 3.

The rearrangement joins TRBV11-3 to TRBJ2-7; the D gene is possibly TRBD2 (6 bases). V lost 2 bases and J 3 bases, leaving 14 bases between the germline ends. CDR1 is SGHNT, CDR2 YENEEA, per germline. The CDR3 has 15 residues. In DNA, the CDR3 is TGTGCCAGCAGCTTAACCCCCGGGAGCCTCTACGAGCAGTACTTC. Its protein product is CASSLTPGSLYEQYF.

The chain employs TRBV11-2 and TRBJ2-1; D is perhaps TRBD2 (5 bases). The CDR3 totals 12 residues. Per germline, CDR1 SGHAT and CDR2 FQNNGV. V lost 3 bases to trimming and J lost 9 bases, with 9 bases between them. The CDR3 reads CASSFSGIEQFF. CDR3 in DNA: TGTGCCAGCAGCTTCTCGGGGATTGAGCAGTTCTTC. Complete variable domain (other parts from reference TRBV11-2 and TRBJ2-1): EAGVAQSPRYKIIEKRQSVAFWCNPISGHATLYWYQQILGQGPKLLIQFQNNGVVDDSQLPKDRFSAERLKGVDSTLKIQPAKLEDSAVYLCASSFSGIEQFFGPGTRLTVL.

The rearrangement uses TRBV11-2 and TRBJ1-5, with D tentatively TRBD1 (5 bases). Trimming pared 4 bases from V and 0 bases from J, leaving 10 bases between. In germline, CDR1 is SGHAT, CDR2 FQNNGV. The CDR3 sequence is 15 residues long. CDR3 sequence: CASSWGDYSNQPQHF. The CDR3 bases are TGTGCCAGCAGCTGGGGGGATTATAGCAATCAGCCCCAGCATTTT.